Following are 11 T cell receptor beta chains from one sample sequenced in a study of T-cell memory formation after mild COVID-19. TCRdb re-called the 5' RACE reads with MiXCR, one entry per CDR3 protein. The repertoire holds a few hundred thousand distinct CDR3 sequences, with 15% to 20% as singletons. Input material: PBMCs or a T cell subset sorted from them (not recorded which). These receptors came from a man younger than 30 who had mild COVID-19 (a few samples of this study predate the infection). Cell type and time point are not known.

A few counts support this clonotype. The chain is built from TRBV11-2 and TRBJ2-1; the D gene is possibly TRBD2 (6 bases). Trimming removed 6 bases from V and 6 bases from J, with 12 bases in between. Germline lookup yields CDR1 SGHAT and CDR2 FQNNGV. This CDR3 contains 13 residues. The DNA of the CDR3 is TGTGCCAGCAGTTCGAGACTAGTCAATGAGCAGTTCTTC. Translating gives CASSSRLVNEQFF.

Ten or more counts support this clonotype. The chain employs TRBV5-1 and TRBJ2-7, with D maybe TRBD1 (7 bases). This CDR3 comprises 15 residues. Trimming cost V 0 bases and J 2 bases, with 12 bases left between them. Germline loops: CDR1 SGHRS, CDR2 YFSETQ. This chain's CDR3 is CASSLGQGGPYEQYV. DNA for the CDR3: TGCGCCAGCAGCTTGGGACAGGGAGGACCCTACGAGCAGTACGTC.

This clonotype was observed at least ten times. CDR3 region: CASSQHRGLAGNTGELFF. In nucleotides, the CDR3 is TGTGCCAGCAGTCAACACCGGGGACTAGCGGGGAACACCGGGGAGCTGTTTTTT. The V gene is TRBV6-2 or TRBV6-3, the J gene TRBJ2-2; 12 bases agree with TRBD2. Looked up from germline, CDR1 is MNHEY and CDR2 is SVGEGT. This CDR3 contains 18 residues. Unmatched junction bases numbered 8, after V lost 5 bases and J lost 1 base.

CDR3 sequence (DNA): TGCAGTGCTAGAGATCTCGGGGGGGCTCTCACAGATACGCAGTATTTT. Encoded protein: CSARDLGGALTDTQYF. V usage is TRBV20-1 and J usage is TRBJ2-3, with TRBD2 identical over 8 bases. V was pared by 0 bases and J by 2 bases, with 7 bases of the junction left unmatched. Per the germline V gene, CDR1 is DFQATT and CDR2 is SNEGSKA (reference sequence). CDR3 length: 16 amino acids.

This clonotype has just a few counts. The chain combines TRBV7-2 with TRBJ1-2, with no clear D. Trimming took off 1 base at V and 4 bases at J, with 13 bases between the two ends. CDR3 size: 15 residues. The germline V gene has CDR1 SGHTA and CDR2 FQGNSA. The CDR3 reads CASSLGPDASYGYTF. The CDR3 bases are TGTGCCAGCAGCTTAGGGCCGGACGCGAGCTATGGCTACACCTTC. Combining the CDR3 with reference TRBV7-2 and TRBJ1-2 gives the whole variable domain GAGVSQSPSNKVTEKGKDVELRCDPISGHTALYWYRQSLGQGLEFLIYFQGNSAPDKSGLPSDRFSAERTGGSVSTLTIQRTQQEDSAVYLCASSLGPDASYGYTFGSGTRLTVV.

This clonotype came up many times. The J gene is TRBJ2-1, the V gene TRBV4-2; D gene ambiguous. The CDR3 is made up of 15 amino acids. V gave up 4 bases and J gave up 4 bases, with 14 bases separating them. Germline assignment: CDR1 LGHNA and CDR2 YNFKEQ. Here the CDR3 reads CASSLGPNNYNEQFF. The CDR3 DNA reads TGTGCCAGCAGCCTGGGTCCTAACAATTACAATGAGCAGTTCTTC.

In DNA form, the CDR3 reads TGTGCCAGCAGACCCCGACCGAGATTAGGAGCCAAAAACATTCAGTACTTC. As protein: CASRPRPRLGAKNIQYF. The rearrangement joins TRBV11-2 to TRBJ2-4; D uncertain. The CDR3 runs to 17 residues. Trimming shortened V by 6 bases and J by 0 bases, and 18 bases separated the two germline ends. Germline values: CDR1 SGHAT, CDR2 FQNNGV.

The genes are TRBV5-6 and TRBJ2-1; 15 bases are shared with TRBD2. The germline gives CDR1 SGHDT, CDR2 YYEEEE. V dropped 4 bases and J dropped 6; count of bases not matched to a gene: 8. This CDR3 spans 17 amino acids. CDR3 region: CASSLRTSGGAPNEQFF. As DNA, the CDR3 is TGTGCCAGCAGCCTTCGGACTAGCGGGGGGGCCCCCAATGAGCAGTTCTTC.

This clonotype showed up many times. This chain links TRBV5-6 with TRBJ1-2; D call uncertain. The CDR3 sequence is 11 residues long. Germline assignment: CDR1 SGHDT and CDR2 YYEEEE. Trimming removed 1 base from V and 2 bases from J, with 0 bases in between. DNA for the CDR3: TGTGCCAGCAGCTTGAACTATGGCTACACCTTC. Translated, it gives CASSLNYGYTF.

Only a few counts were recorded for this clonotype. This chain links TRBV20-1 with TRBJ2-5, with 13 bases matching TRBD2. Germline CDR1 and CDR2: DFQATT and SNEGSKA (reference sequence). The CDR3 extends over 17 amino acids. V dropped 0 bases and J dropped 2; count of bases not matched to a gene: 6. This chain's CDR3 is CSARDWGLAGSQETQYF. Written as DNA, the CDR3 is TGCAGTGCTAGAGATTGGGGACTAGCGGGGTCGCAAGAGACCCAGTACTTC.

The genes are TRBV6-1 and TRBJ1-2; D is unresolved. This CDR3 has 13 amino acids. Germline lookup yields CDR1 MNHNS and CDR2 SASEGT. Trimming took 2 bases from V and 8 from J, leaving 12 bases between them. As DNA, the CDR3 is TGTGCCAGCAGTGAATCTCTTATCGGGGGCTACACCTTC. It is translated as CASSESLIGGYTF.